These 14 T cell receptor beta chains share one sample of origin, sequenced in a study of blood T cell repertoires in COVID-19. Sequenced by immunoSEQ multiplex PCR; TCRdb stores in-frame clones only, minus some. This repertoire shows under 300,000 clones, 75% to 90% found once; its top ten account for 6% to 7%. The material sequenced was PBMCs or T cells enriched from blood (not recorded which). These receptors were taken from a young woman with acute COVID-19.

The chain couples TRBV24-1 to TRBJ1-5; the D is unclear. This CDR3 region has 14 residues. V lost 1 base, J lost 4 bases, and 7 bases lay in between. Germline CDR1 and CDR2: KGHDR and SFDVKD. As DNA, the CDR3 is TGTGCCACCAGTGATTTATGGGAGAATCAGCCCCAGCATTTT. This encodes CATSDLWENQPQHF.

A word on this clone: Other nucleotide sequences from this sample produce the same CDR3. V and J are TRBV30 and TRBJ1-5, with 7 bases fitting TRBD1. The CDR3 spans 14 residues. Germline values: CDR1 GTSNPN, CDR2 SVGIG (reference sequence). J lost 1 base, V lost 3 bases, and 3 bases had no gene match. The CDR3 loop is CAWRGQHSNQPQHF. Here the CDR3 DNA reads TGTGCCTGGAGGGGACAGCACAGCAATCAGCCCCAGCATTTT.

In DNA form, the CDR3 reads TGTGCCAGCAGTCGAAGACAGGGTGGTTACCAAGAGACCCAGTACTTC. Its translation is CASSRRQGGYQETQYF. V gene TRBV28 combines with J gene TRBJ2-5, with TRBD1 identical over 7 bases. Germline loops: CDR1 MDHEN, CDR2 SYDVKM. Trimming at V came to 5 bases and at J to 0 bases, leaving 9 bases not matched to a gene. The CDR3 is made up of 16 amino acids.

This clone was detected only a few times. The chain couples TRBV19 to TRBJ1-4; 9 positions agree with TRBD1. CDR3 size: 15 residues. Trimming at V came to 7 bases and at J to 3 bases, leaving 6 bases not matched to a gene. From germline, CDR1 is LNHDA and CDR2 SQIVND (reference sequence). The CDR3 is CASKNRGLSNEKLFF. In nucleotides, the CDR3 is TGTGCCAGTAAGAACAGGGGGCTTTCTAATGAAAAACTGTTTTTT.

This chain joins TRBV5-1 and TRBJ2-7; possibly TRBD1 for D (6 bases). Trimming removed 1 base from V and 1 base from J, with 9 bases in between. CDR3 size: 14 residues. Per the germline V gene, CDR1 is SGHRS and CDR2 is YFSETQ. CDR3 in amino acids: CASSLTGQSYEQYF. The CDR3, as DNA: TGCGCCAGCAGCTTGACAGGGCAATCCTACGAGCAGTACTTC.

The rearrangement uses TRBV23-1 and TRBJ2-5, with D possibly TRBD2 on 5 matching bases. TRBV23-1 is designated an ORF whose function remains uncertain. This CDR3 has 15 amino acids. V gave up 8 bases and J gave up 1 base, with 17 bases separating them. CDR3 sequence (DNA): TGCGCCAGCGGGCCTCCCGGGGTATTCCAAGAGACCCAGTACTTC. This codes for CASGPPGVFQETQYF.

V and J are TRBV9 and TRBJ2-1, with 12 bases identical to TRBD2. The CDR3 is made up of 15 amino acids. Trimming removed 3 bases from V and 6 bases from J; junction bases left unmatched: 4. CDR1 and CDR2 from the germline V gene are SGDLS and YYNGEE. The chain's CDR3 is CASSGLAGGPNEQFF. The CDR3 DNA reads TGTGCCAGCAGCGGCCTAGCGGGAGGGCCCAATGAGCAGTTCTTC.

The gene calls are TRBV6-6 and TRBJ2-7; 9 bases match TRBD1. V was clipped by 5 bases and J by 6 bases; unmatched bases: 14. Looked up from germline, CDR1 is MNHNY and CDR2 is SVGAGI (reference sequence). CDR3 length: 16 residues. CDR3 coding DNA: TGTGCCAGCAGTCGCCTAGGGGGACAGGGAACCCCCGAGCAGTACTTC. Translation gives CASSRLGGQGTPEQYF.

The chain recombines TRBV28 with TRBJ1-6; a possible D gene is TRBD1 (6 bases). The CDR3 has 14 amino acids. The V end was cut by 6 bases, the J end by 5 bases, with 11 bases between. Germline loops: CDR1 MDHEN, CDR2 SYDVKM. CDR3 protein: CASRVQGNNSPLHF. The CDR3 DNA follows: TGTGCCAGCAGGGTACAGGGAAATAATTCACCCCTCCACTTT.

The genes are TRBV27 and TRBJ2-7; weak D call: TRBD2 (6 bases). This CDR3 comprises 13 residues. CDR1 is MNHEY, CDR2 SMNVEV, per germline (reference sequence). Between the trimmed V and J ends, which lost 3 bases and 2 bases, there was a span of 8 bases. The CDR3 region is CASSLEGPYEQYF. Written as DNA, the CDR3 is TGTGCCAGCAGTTTGGAGGGGCCCTACGAGCAGTACTTC.

The V gene is TRBV2, the J gene TRBJ1-2, with 9 bases matching TRBD1. This CDR3 is built from 16 residues. Germline CDR1 reads SNHLY; CDR2 reads FYNNEI. V lost 6 bases to trimming and J lost 1 base; unmatched junction nucleotides: 9. In DNA form, the CDR3 reads TGTGCCAGCAGGGCCGGGACAGGGTGGAATAACTATGGCTACACCTTC. Encoded protein: CASRAGTGWNNYGYTF.

This chain joins TRBV4-2 and TRBJ2-1, with 7 bases aligning to TRBD2. Unmatched junction bases numbered 4, after V lost 1 base and J lost 4 bases. Per germline, CDR1 LGHNA and CDR2 YNFKEQ. CDR3 length equals 15 residues. The chain's CDR3 is CASSQAGGGYNEQFF. CDR3 nucleotides: TGTGCCAGCAGCCAAGCTGGCGGGGGTTACAATGAGCAGTTCTTC.

This clone was detected only a few times. The CDR3 DNA sequence: TGTGCCAGCAGCTTAGTCCCAGGGGTCGAGCAGTACTTC. Encoded protein: CASSLVPGVEQYF. This chain links TRBV7-8 with TRBJ2-7; D is possibly TRBD1 (6 bases). The CDR3 covers 13 residues. Deletions cut 1 base from V and 6 bases from J, with 10 bases between. The germline V gene has CDR1 SGHVS and CDR2 FQNEAQ.

The chain employs TRBV7-9 and TRBJ1-4; D might be TRBD1 (5 bases). From germline, CDR1 is SEHNR and CDR2 FQNEAQ (reference sequence). Trimming stripped 1 base from V and 5 bases from J, with 11 bases between. The CDR3 loop spans 15 amino acids. In nucleotides, the CDR3 is TGTGCCAGCAGCTTAGAACAGGAGAAGAATGAAAAACTGTTTTTT. Amino acids: CASSLEQEKNEKLFF.